This T cell receptor (beta chain) was recovered during a study of early T cells in non-severe SARS-CoV-2 infection (dated by TCRdb to the early 2020s). Broadly, across the study: Because TCR sequencing was done on bulk RNA from unsorted whole blood, the alpha and beta chains could not be paired. Study-wide findings and limitations: VDJdb matching was skewed toward anti-spike CD8 responses and likely underestimated virus-specific expansions, missing private and CD4 specificities.

V is pared back by 4 bases and J by 9 bases, with 16 bases lying between the germline termini. CDR1 and CDR2, looked up from the germline V gene, are SGHTA and FQGNSA. The CDR3 runs 14 residues from the cysteine to the phenylalanine. The read is trimmed to its CDR3 DNA, 42 bases read in frame from base 1. This clonotype was counted a few times. There is no known antigen for this receptor. The input lacks base qualities; no much larger clone sits a single base away. Libraries were built with 5' RACE. The sequencer listed for this sample is NextSeq 500. In the TCR library protocol, unique molecular identifiers were attached to individual cDNA molecules to correct for PCR bias and sequencing error. Sequencing covered both TCR alpha and beta chains, and within each sample the abundances of alpha and beta sequences were tightly co-correlated. The authors processed their data as follows. Decombinator V4 was used to annotate the V gene, J gene and CDR3 of the TCR sequences. Expanded TCRs were defined as changing significantly between any two time points under a Poisson model with p below 0.0001. Abundances of TCRs were expressed as counts per million after normalisation to the total number of TCRs sequenced in each sample. MAIT TCRs were defined by TRAV1-2 paired with TRAJ12, TRAJ20 or TRAJ33, and iNKT TCRs by TRAV10 paired with TRAJ18. A search of VDJdb, accessed on 1 November 2021, was run for TCRs annotated to CMV, EBV and SARS-CoV-2, with TCRs annotated for multiple antigens excluded. The public reads were reprocessed in TCRdb via fastp at Q25 and MiXCR, keeping in-frame beta chains. Every distinct CDR3 protein forms one entry, paired with its most common genes and DNA. These V and J calls are TCRdb output, not the study's own analysis. For this sample there are 68,000 or so distinct CDR3 sequences; 9% to 15% appear just once. Under 2% of the sample is in the top ten clones.

The study was a case-control design nested within a healthcare worker cohort in London, UK, with weekly nasopharyngeal swab PCR tests and blood sampling. Between 23 and 31 March 2020, the week of the UK lockdown, healthcare workers were enrolled and then followed up weekly for as long as 16 weeks. The sequenced material came from whole blood. The chain joins TRBV7-2 to TRBJ2-1; 6 matching bases give a weak D call of TRBD1. This clonotype originated in an adult who was a healthcare worker with PCR-confirmed SARS-CoV-2 infection or an uninfected control (not recorded which). The CDR3 is CASSSRTALGEQFF. The DNA sequence follows: TGTGCCAGCAGCTCGAGGACAGCCTTGGGTGAGCAGTTCTTC. Beyond the CDR3, the reference TRBV7-2 and TRBJ2-1 genes provide the residues; the full variable domain reads: GAGVSQSPSNKVTEKGKDVELRCDPISGHTALYWYRQSLGQGLEFLIYFQGNSAPDKSGLPSDRFSAERTGGSVSTLTIQRTQQEDSAVYLCASSSRTALGEQFFGPGTRLTVL.